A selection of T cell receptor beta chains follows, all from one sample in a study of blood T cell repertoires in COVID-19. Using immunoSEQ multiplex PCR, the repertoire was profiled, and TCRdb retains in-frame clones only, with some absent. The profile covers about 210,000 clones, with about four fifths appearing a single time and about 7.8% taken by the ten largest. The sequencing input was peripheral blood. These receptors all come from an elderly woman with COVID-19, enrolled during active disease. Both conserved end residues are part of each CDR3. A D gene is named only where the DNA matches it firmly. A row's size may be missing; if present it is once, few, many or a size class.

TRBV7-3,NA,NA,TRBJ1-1,TGTGCCAGCAGCCCCCAGGTGAACACTGAAGCTTTCTTT,CASSPQVNTEAFF
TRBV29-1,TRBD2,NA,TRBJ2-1,TGCAGCGTTGGGGGACTCGCGGGCGGGGGAGGCAATGAGCAGTTCTTC,CSVGGLAGGGGNEQFF
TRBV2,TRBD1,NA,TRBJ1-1,TGTGCCAGCAGGGGGACAGTCCTTTCTGAAGCTTTCTTT,CASRGTVLSEAFF
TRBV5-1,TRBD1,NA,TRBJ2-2,TGCGCCAGCAGCTCTACGACAGGGGGCACCGGGGAGCTGTTTTTT,CASSSTTGGTGELFF
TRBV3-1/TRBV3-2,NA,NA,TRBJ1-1,TGTGCCAGCAGCCAAGGCTACAGGGCAGGGACTGAAGCTTTCTTT,CASSQGYRAGTEAFF
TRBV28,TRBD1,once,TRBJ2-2,TGTGCCAGCAGTTCAGGACAGGGAAACACCGGGGAGCTGTTTTTT,CASSSGQGNTGELFF
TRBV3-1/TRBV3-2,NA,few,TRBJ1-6,TGTGCCAGCAGCCAACGGGCGGGGTGGAATTCACCCCTCCACTTT,CASSQRAGWNSPLHF
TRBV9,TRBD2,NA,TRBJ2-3,TGTGCCAGCAGCGAGGGCGCGCGGGGGGGGACAGATACGCAGTATTTT,CASSEGARGGTDTQYF
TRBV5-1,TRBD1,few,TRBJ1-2,TGCGCCAGCAGTTTGGACAGGGGCAACTATGGCTACACCTTC,CASSLDRGNYGYTF
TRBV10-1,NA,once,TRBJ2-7,TGCGCCAGCAGTGAAACCCCCGCGGGTGGGAGGTACTTC,CASSETPAGGRYF